Presented here are 22 T cell receptor beta chains from one specimen sequenced in a study of Graves' ophthalmopathy and Graves' hyperthyroidism. Researchers took RNA transcripts and amplified TCR beta CDR3 regions from them. RT-PCR in the first round used HTBI primers; a second-round multiplex PCR followed. TCRdb re-called the multiplex PCR reads through MiXCR, storing one row per CDR3 protein. The sample holds about 400,000 distinct CDR3 sequences; approximately 16% are singletons and the top ten take roughly 1.5%. Specimen: peripheral blood. These receptor sequences come from a woman between 18 and 30 years old with Graves' ophthalmopathy.

V gene TRBV6-1 combines with J gene TRBJ2-7; 11 positions agree with TRBD1. The CDR3 runs 15 residues. Germline V gives CDR1 MNHNS, CDR2 SASEGT. Trimming at V came to 6 bases and at J to 2 bases, leaving 6 bases not matched to a gene. The CDR3 DNA is TGTGCCAGCAGGCATTCGGACAGGGGGCCCTACGAGCAGTACTTC. Translation: CASRHSDRGPYEQYF.

This clonotype has ten or more counts. The chain joins TRBV20-1 to TRBJ2-7, with TRBD2 as a possible D gene (6 bases). Germline V gene data show CDR1 as DFQATT and CDR2 as SNEGSKA (reference sequence). The germline V and J ends were trimmed by 6 bases and 2 bases, with 11 bases remaining between them. The CDR3 has 12 amino acids. The CDR3 protein is CSARDLTYEQYF. CDR3 nucleotide sequence: TGCAGTGCCAGGGACTTGACCTACGAGCAGTACTTC.

This clonotype was picked up many times. The chain uses TRBV7-8 and TRBJ2-5; 9 bases map to TRBD2. Germline V CDR1 and CDR2: SGHVS, FQNEAQ. Trimming at V came to 5 bases and at J to 5 bases, leaving 12 bases not matched to a gene. CDR3 length equals 16 residues. The CDR3 loop is CASSPEIAGVGETQYF. CDR3 nucleotides: TGTGCCAGCAGCCCCGAGATAGCGGGGGTTGGCGAGACCCAGTACTTC.

The sample holds many counts of this clonotype. This chain links TRBV11-2 with TRBJ2-7, with D possibly being TRBD1 (6 bases). This CDR3 has 14 residues. V lost 5 bases and J 0 bases, leaving 11 bases between the germline ends. Looked up from germline, CDR1 is SGHAT and CDR2 is FQNNGV. The CDR3 reads CASSLGQSSYEQYF. The CDR3 coding sequence is TGTGCCAGCAGCCTCGGACAGAGCTCCTACGAGCAGTACTTC. The whole variable domain, remainder taken from reference TRBV11-2 and TRBJ2-7, is EAGVAQSPRYKIIEKRQSVAFWCNPISGHATLYWYQQILGQGPKLLIQFQNNGVVDDSQLPKDRFSAERLKGVDSTLKIQPAKLEDSAVYLCASSLGQSSYEQYFGPGTRLTVT.

The CDR3 sequence: CASSFLPDSSGTTEAFF. The CDR3 nucleotides read TGTGCCAGCAGTTTCCTGCCCGACTCCTCCGGGACCACTGAAGCTTTCTTT. The genes are TRBV12-3 or TRBV12-4 and TRBJ1-1; D is perhaps TRBD1 (5 bases). V lost 3 bases and J lost 4, with 21 bases in between. This CDR3 has 17 amino acids.

The chain is built from TRBV27 and TRBJ1-5, with D possibly TRBD1 on 5 matching bases. The CDR3 length is 13 residues. The V end was cut by 8 bases, the J end by 0 bases, with 8 bases between. In germline, CDR1 is MNHEY, CDR2 SMNVEV (reference sequence). CDR3 nucleotide sequence: TGTGCCAGCGGGACCTATAGCAATCAGCCCCAGCATTTT. It specifies CASGTYSNQPQHF.

This clonotype has ten or more counts. The V call is TRBV7-2, the J call TRBJ1-1; a weak D match, TRBD1 (6 bases). V shed 2 bases and J shed 3 bases, with 10 bases lying between them. The CDR3 loop spans 14 amino acids. Per the germline V gene, CDR1 is SGHTA and CDR2 is FQGNSA. CDR3 nucleotides: TGTGCCAGCAGCTTAAGGTCAGGGGACACTGAAGCTTTCTTT. Translated, it gives CASSLRSGDTEAFF.

This clonotype was seen at least ten times. V and J are TRBV20-1 and TRBJ2-7; 7 bases map to TRBD2. Germline assignment: CDR1 DFQATT and CDR2 SNEGSKA (reference sequence). This CDR3 comprises 13 residues. Unmatched junction bases numbered 13, after V lost 8 bases and J lost 6 bases. The CDR3 is CSPQERGGGEQYF. The CDR3 DNA sequence: TGCAGTCCCCAGGAGCGGGGTGGAGGCGAGCAGTACTTC.

This clonotype was seen ten or more times. V gene TRBV11-1 combines with J gene TRBJ2-7, with TRBD1 as a possible D gene (5 bases). Trimming pared 5 bases from V and 2 bases from J, leaving 13 bases between. There are 14 residues in the CDR3. The germline V gene encodes CDR1 SGHAT and CDR2 FQDESV (reference sequence). The CDR3 nucleotides read TGTGCCAGCAGCCCAGACAGTGGGGCCTACGAGCAGTACTTC. It translates to CASSPDSGAYEQYF.

This clonotype was observed a handful of times. The chain employs TRBV2 and TRBJ2-7; 10 nucleotides match TRBD2. The CDR3 is made up of 14 amino acids. With V trimmed by 8 bases and J by 6 bases, 10 bases remained unmatched. Per the germline V gene, CDR1 is SNHLY and CDR2 is FYNNEI. The CDR3 reads CASPSGTSDGEQYF. The CDR3, as DNA: TGTGCCAGCCCTTCCGGGACTAGCGATGGCGAGCAGTACTTC.

The chain links TRBV6-2 or TRBV6-3 to TRBJ2-2, with 7 bases identical to TRBD2. CDR3 length equals 14 residues. The germline CDR1 and CDR2 sequences are MNHEY and SVGEGT. V gave up 6 bases and J gave up 1 base; unmatched junction bases: 2. In DNA, the CDR3 is TGTGCCAGCAGACCTAGCGGGAACACCGGGGAGCTGTTTTTT. Amino acids: CASRPSGNTGELFF.

This clonotype was observed at least ten times. This chain links TRBV6-1 with TRBJ1-5, with 9 bases that match TRBD1. The trim removed 2 bases at V and 8 bases at J, leaving 4 bases unmatched. The germline CDR1 and CDR2 sequences are MNHNS and SASEGT. The CDR3 extends over 14 amino acids. The CDR3 coding sequence is TGTGCCAGCAGTGAAAACAGGGGGCAGGAGCCCCAGCATTTT. It yields the protein CASSENRGQEPQHF.

In its sample, this clonotype was seen many times. The V and J genes are TRBV20-1 and TRBJ1-2, with D unresolved. V was cut by 0 bases and J by 1 base, with 12 bases left in between. Germline CDR1 is DFQATT and CDR2 is SNEGSKA (reference sequence). The CDR3 totals 15 residues. The chain's CDR3 is CSARDQVWDNYGYTF. The CDR3 DNA reads TGCAGTGCTAGAGATCAAGTATGGGATAACTATGGCTACACCTTC.

Many counts were recorded for this clonotype. The J gene is TRBJ2-2, the V gene TRBV27; 7 nucleotides line up with TRBD2. Germline CDR1 and CDR2: MNHEY and SMNVEV (reference sequence). With 2 bases clipped from V and 4 bases from J, the junction kept 4 bases outside the gene matches. CDR3 length: 15 residues. Here the CDR3 reads CASSLSVAGTGELFF. The CDR3 DNA reads as TGTGCCAGCAGTTTAAGTGTAGCGGGCACCGGGGAGCTGTTTTTT.

The rearrangement joins TRBV4-3 to TRBJ2-4, with 9 bases that match TRBD2. With V trimmed by 1 base and J by 2 bases, 15 bases remained unmatched. The CDR3 extends over 20 amino acids. CDR1 is LGHNA and CDR2 is YSLEER in the germline V gene. The CDR3 loop reads CASSQGGGTSNILPKNIQYF. Here the CDR3 DNA reads TGCGCCAGCAGCCAAGGGGGGGGGACTAGCAACATACTCCCCAAAAACATTCAGTACTTC.

This clonotype was recorded at least ten times. The rearrangement links TRBV11-2 to TRBJ1-5; D unclear. This CDR3 is built from 17 residues. CDR1 and CDR2 (germline): SGHAT, FQNNGV. Between the trimmed V and J ends, which lost 1 base and 0 bases, there was a span of 13 bases. The CDR3 loop reads CASSLVSGAVSNQPQHF. The DNA of the CDR3 is TGTGCCAGCAGCTTAGTATCCGGAGCCGTTAGCAATCAGCCCCAGCATTTT.

A few counts support this clonotype. The chain recombines TRBV6-1 with TRBJ1-2; D gene ambiguous. The germline gives CDR1 MNHNS, CDR2 SASEGT. This CDR3 is 15 amino acids long. V dropped 2 bases and J dropped 2 bases, with 12 bases sitting between them. CDR3 protein: CASSESRQVNYGYTF. CDR3 nucleotides: TGTGCCAGCAGTGAATCCAGGCAGGTCAACTATGGCTACACCTTC.

A few counts support this clonotype. The rearrangement uses TRBV7-2 and TRBJ2-4, with D perhaps given as TRBD1 or TRBD2 (5 bases each). Germline loops: CDR1 SGHTA, CDR2 FQGNSA. The CDR3 is 15 residues long. V was cut by 5 bases and J by 3 bases, with 14 bases left in between. The DNA of the CDR3 is TGTGCCAGCAGCCGGGACCCCCTAGGCAAAAACATTCAGTACTTC. Translated, it gives CASSRDPLGKNIQYF.

The table lists this clonotype with many counts. The rearrangement joins TRBV5-1 to TRBJ1-2, with 7 nucleotides matching TRBD1. Germline trimming cut 0 bases from V and 8 bases from J; bases unmatched to any gene: 16. The CDR3 has 17 residues. Looked up from germline, CDR1 is SGHRS and CDR2 is YFSETQ. For the CDR3, the DNA is TGCGCCAGCAGCTTGGGACCCTGGGACAGCCATAAAGGGGGCTACACCTTC. Protein product: CASSLGPWDSHKGGYTF.

The chain is built from TRBV7-8 and TRBJ2-4, with a weak D call TRBD2 (6 bases). Germline V CDR1 and CDR2: SGHVS, FQNEAQ. CDR3 size: 15 residues. The V gene lost 6 bases and the J gene lost 0 bases, with 12 bases spanning the gap. CDR3 DNA sequence: TGTGCCAGCAGTGAAGAGGGACTAGCCAAAAACATTCAGTACTTC. Amino acids: CASSEEGLAKNIQYF.

This clonotype was found many times. The gene calls are TRBV5-1 and TRBJ2-5, with 9 nucleotides matching TRBD1. This CDR3 is built from 18 residues. Trimming at V came to 2 bases and at J to 3 bases, leaving 14 bases not matched to a gene. Germline CDR1 reads SGHRS; CDR2 reads YFSETQ. In DNA form, the CDR3 reads TGCGCCAGCAGCTTACAGGGGGCCCCCATGATTTTTGAAGAGACCCAGTACTTC. It yields the protein CASSLQGAPMIFEETQYF.

This clonotype was found many times. The V and J genes are TRBV12-3 or TRBV12-4 and TRBJ1-2, with a possible D match to TRBD1 (6 bases). The CDR3 contains 11 residues. The CDR3 nucleotides are TGTGTCAACCGGGGGGCCTATGGCTACACCTTC. Translating it yields CVNRGAYGYTF.